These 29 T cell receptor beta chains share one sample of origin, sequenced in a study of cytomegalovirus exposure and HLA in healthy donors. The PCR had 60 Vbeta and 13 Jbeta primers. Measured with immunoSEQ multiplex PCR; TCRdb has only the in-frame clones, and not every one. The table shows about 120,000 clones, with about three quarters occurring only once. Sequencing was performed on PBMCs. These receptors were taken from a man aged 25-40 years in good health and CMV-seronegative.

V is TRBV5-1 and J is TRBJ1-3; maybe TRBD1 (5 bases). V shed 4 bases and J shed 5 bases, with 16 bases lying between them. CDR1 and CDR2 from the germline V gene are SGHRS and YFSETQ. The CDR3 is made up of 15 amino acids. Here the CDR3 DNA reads TGCGCCAGCAGCGGGGCGCCGTCCGGGCGAAACACCATATATTTT. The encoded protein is CASSGAPSGRNTIYF.

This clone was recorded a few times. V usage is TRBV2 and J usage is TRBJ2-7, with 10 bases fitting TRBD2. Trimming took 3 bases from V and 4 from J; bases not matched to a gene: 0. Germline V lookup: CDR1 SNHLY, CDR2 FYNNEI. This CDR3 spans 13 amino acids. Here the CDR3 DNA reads TGTGCCAGCAGTGATAGCGGGGGGTACGAGCAGTACTTC. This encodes CASSDSGGYEQYF.

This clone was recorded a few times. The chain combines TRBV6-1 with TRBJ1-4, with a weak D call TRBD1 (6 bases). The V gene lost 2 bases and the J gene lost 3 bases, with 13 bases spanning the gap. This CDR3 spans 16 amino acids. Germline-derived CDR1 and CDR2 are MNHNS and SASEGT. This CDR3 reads CASSELWGQANEKLFF. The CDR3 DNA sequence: TGTGCCAGCAGTGAACTGTGGGGGCAGGCTAATGAAAAACTGTTTTTT.

This chain's CDR3 is CASSRIGGGSGANVLTF. In nucleotides, the CDR3 is TGTGCCAGCAGCCGCATAGGAGGGGGCAGTGGGGCCAACGTCCTGACTTTC. The chain has TRBV7-9 and TRBJ2-6; D is possibly TRBD1 (7 bases). This CDR3 contains 17 residues. Trimming removed 5 bases at V and 3 bases at J, with 17 bases between. From germline, CDR1 is SEHNR and CDR2 FQNEAQ (reference sequence).

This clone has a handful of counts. CDR3 DNA: TGTGCCAGCAGCTTTACAGGGAACACAGATACGCAGTATTTT. It translates to CASSFTGNTDTQYF. V gene TRBV7-8 combines with J gene TRBJ2-3; the D gene is possibly TRBD1 (6 bases). Deletions cut 3 bases from V and 2 bases from J, with 9 bases between. CDR1 is SGHVS, CDR2 FQNEAQ, per germline. The CDR3 covers 14 residues.

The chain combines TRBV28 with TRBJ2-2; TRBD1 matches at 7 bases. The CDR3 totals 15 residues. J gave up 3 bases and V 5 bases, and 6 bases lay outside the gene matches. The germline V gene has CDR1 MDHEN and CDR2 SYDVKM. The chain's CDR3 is CASSTTGLDTGELFF. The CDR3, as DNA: TGTGCCAGCAGTACGACAGGGTTGGACACCGGGGAGCTGTTTTTT.

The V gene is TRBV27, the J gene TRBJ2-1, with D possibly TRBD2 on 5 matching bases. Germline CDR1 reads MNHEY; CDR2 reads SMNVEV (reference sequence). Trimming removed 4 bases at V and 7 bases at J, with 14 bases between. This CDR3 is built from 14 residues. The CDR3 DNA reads TGTGCCAGCAGTTCCCACGGAGCGGAGAATGAGCAGTTCTTC. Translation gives CASSSHGAENEQFF.

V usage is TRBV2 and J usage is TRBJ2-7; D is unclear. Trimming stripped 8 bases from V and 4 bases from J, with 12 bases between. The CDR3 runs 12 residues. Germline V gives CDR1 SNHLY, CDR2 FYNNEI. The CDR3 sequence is CASGDNPYEQYF. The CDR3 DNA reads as TGTGCCAGCGGCGACAATCCTTACGAGCAGTACTTC.

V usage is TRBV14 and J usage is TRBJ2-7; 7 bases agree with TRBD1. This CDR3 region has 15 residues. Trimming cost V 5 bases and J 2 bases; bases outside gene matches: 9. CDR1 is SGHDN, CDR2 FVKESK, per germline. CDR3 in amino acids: CASSDRTGPPYEQYF. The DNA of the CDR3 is TGTGCCAGCAGCGATCGGACAGGTCCCCCCTACGAGCAGTACTTC.

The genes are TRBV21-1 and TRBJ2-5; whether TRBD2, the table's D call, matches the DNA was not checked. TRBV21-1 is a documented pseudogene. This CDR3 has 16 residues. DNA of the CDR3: TGTGCCAGCAGCAAAGGAACCACACTAGCGGGGGGATCTGTGTACTTC. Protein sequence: CASSKGTTLAGGSVYF.

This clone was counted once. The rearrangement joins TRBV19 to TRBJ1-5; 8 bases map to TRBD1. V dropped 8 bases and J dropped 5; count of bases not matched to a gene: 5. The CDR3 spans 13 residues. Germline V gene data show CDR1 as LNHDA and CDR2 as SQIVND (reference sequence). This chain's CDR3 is CASGGTGYQPQHF. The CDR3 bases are TGTGCCAGTGGCGGGACAGGATATCAGCCCCAGCATTTT.

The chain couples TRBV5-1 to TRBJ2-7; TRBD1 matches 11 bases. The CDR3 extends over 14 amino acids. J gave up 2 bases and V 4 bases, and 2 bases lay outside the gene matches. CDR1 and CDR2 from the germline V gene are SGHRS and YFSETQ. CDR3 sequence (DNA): TGCGCCAGCAGCAGGACAGGGGGCCCCTACGAGCAGTACTTC. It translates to CASSRTGGPYEQYF.

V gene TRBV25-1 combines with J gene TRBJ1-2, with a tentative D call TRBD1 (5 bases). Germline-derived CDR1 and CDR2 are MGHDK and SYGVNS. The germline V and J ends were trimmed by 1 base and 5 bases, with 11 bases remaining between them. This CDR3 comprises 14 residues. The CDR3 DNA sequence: TGTGCCAGCAGTGAATGGGGCAGGTCTTATGGCTACACCTTC. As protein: CASSEWGRSYGYTF.

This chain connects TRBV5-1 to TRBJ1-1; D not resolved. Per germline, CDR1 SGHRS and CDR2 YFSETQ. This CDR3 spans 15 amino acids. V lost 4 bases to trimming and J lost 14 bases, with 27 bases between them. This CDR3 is CASSAGGPGARSRFF. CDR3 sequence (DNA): TGCGCCAGCAGCGCGGGAGGTCCTGGAGCCCGTTCGCGGTTCTTT.

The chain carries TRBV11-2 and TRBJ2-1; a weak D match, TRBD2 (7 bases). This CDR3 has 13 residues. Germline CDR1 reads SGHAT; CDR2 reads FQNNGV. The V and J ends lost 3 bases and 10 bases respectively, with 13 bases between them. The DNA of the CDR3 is TGTGCCAGCAGCTTTGGGGGGGCCCGGGAGCAGTTCTTC. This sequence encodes CASSFGGAREQFF.

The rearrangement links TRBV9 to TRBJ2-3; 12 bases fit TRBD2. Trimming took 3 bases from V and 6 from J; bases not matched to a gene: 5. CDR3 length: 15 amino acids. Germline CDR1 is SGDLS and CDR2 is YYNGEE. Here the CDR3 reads CASSASGGAADTQYF. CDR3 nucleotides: TGTGCCAGCAGCGCTAGCGGGGGGGCTGCGGATACGCAGTATTTT.

In nucleotides, the CDR3 is TGTGCCAGCAGTTTGGTTAGTTATGGCTACACCTTC. Translated, it gives CASSLVSYGYTF. The V call is TRBV28, the J call TRBJ1-2; D uncertain. The CDR3 sequence is 12 residues long. V lost 3 bases and J 5 bases, leaving 7 bases between the germline ends. From germline, CDR1 is MDHEN and CDR2 SYDVKM.

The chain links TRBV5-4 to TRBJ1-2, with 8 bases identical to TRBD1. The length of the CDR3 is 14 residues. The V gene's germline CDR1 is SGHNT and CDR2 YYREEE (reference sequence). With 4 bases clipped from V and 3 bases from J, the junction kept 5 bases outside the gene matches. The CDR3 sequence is CASSAGQGDYGYTF. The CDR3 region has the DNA TGTGCCAGCAGCGCTGGACAGGGTGACTATGGCTACACCTTC.

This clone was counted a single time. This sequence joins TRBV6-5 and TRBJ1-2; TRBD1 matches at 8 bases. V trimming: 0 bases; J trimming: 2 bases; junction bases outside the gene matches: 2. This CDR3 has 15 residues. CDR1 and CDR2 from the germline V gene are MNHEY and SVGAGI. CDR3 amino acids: CASSYSAGGNYGYTF. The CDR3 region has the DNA TGTGCCAGCAGTTACTCCGCAGGGGGCAACTATGGCTACACCTTC.

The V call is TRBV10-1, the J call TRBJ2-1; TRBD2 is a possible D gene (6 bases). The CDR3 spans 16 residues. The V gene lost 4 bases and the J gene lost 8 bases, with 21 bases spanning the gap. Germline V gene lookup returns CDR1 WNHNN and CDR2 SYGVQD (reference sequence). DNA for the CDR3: TGCGCCAGCAGTGTATGCACGGGACTCCCTCCCCATGAGCAGTTCTTC. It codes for CASSVCTGLPPHEQFF.

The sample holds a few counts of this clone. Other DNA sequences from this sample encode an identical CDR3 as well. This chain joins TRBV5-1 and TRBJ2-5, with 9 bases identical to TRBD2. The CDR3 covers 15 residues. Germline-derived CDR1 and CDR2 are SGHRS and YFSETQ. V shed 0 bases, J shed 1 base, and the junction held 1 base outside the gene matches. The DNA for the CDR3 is TGCGCCAGCAGCTTGGTAGCGGGAGTCCAAGAGACCCAGTACTTC. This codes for CASSLVAGVQETQYF.

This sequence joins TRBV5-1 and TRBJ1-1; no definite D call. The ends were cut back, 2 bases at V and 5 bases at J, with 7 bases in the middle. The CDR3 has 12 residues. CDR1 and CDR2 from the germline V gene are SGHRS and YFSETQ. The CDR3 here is CASSFDMTEAFF. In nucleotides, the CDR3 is TGCGCCAGCAGCTTTGACATGACTGAAGCTTTCTTT.

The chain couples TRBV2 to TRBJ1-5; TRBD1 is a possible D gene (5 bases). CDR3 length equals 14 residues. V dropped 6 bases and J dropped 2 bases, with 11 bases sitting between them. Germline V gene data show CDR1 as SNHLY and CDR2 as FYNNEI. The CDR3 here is CASSLQGRNQPQHF. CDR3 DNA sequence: TGTGCCAGCAGCCTCCAGGGCCGCAATCAGCCCCAGCATTTT.

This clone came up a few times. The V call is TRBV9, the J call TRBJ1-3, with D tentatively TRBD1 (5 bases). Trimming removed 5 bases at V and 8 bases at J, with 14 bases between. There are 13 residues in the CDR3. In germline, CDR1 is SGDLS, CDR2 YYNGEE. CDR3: CASSEGGVDTIYF. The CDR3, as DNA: TGTGCCAGCAGTGAAGGAGGGGTTGACACCATATATTTT.

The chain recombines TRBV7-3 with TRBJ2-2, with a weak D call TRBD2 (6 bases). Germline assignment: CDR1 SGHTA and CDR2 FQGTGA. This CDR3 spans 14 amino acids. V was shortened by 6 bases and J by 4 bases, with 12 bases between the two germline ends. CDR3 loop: CASRRLVGTGELFF. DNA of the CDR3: TGTGCCAGCAGGAGACTAGTCGGCACCGGGGAGCTGTTTTTT. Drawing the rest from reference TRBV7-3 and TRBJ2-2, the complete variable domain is GAGVSQTPSNKVTEKGKYVELRCDPISGHTALYWYRQSLGQGPEFLIYFQGTGAADDSGLPNDRFFAVRPEGSVSTLKIQRTERGDSAVYLCASRRLVGTGELFFGEGSRLTVL.

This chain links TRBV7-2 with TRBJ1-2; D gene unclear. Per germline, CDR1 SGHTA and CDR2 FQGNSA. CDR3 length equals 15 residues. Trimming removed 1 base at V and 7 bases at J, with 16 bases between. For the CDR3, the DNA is TGTGCCAGCAGCTTAGACTTGTTCGGGGTTGGTGGCTACACCTTC. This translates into CASSLDLFGVGGYTF.

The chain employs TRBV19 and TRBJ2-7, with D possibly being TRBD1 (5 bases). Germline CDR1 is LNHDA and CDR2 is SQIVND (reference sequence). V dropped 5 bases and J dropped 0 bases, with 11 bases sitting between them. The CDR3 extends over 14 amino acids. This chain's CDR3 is CASSLRVPSYEQYF. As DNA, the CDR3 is TGTGCCAGTAGTCTCAGGGTCCCCTCCTACGAGCAGTACTTC.

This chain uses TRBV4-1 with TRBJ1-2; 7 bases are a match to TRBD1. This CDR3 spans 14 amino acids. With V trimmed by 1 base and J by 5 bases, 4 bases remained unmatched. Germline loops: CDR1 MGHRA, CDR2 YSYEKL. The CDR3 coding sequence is TGCGCCAGCAGCCAAGTCACAGGGGATTATGGCTACACCTTC. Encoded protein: CASSQVTGDYGYTF.

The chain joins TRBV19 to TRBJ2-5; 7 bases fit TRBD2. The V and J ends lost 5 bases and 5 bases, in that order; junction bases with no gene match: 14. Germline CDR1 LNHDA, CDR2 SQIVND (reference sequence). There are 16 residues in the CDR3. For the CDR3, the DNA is TGTGCCAGTAGTGAGGGAGGCCTTCGAGCGGGGGAGACCCAGTACTTC. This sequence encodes CASSEGGLRAGETQYF.